The entry below gives a single TCR beta chain sequence along with its context. The antigen is not known. Profiling relied on immunoSEQ multiplex PCR, and the TCRdb table lists in-frame clones only, not all of them. The table has about 40,000 clones, about 90% seen once; the top ten hold 9% to 10%. This sample is part of a study of PD-1 blockade in classical Hodgkin lymphoma. Overall study findings and caveats: While CD8+ TCR diversity did not rise significantly by C4D1, CD4+ TCR diversity did.

Every one of the patients relapsed after autologous stem cell transplantation (brentuximab vedotin exposure was variable). The CDR3 is 15 residues long. Looked up from germline, CDR1 is SGHTA and CDR2 is FQGNSA. V was clipped by 1 base and J by 2 bases, with 10 bases between them. Source: peripheral blood mononuclear cells (PBMCs), taken at baseline. The chain uses TRBV7-2 and TRBJ2-3; D not certain. This TCR was recovered from a human donor with classical Hodgkin lymphoma. The CDR3 loop reads CASSLEGRFTDTQYF. Here the CDR3 DNA reads TGTGCCAGCAGCTTAGAGGGCCGCTTCACAGATACGCAGTATTTT.